Sequencing of this T cell receptor beta chain was carried out in a study of graft-versus-host responses after intestinal transplantation. General study results and limits: Within allografts, high graft-versus-host to host-versus-graft clonal ratios were seen among patients with graft-donor T cell macrochimerism. Recipient bone marrow held GvH clones, some seen earlier in ileum or blood.

Sequenced by immunoSEQ multiplex PCR; TCRdb stores in-frame clones only, minus some. The table lists about 7,700 clones, around 79% of them singletons, with more than 9.5% in the top ten. Processed graft tissue released its intraepithelial and lamina propria lymphocytes. Concerning this clone: Its antigen remains unidentified.

With V trimmed by 11 bases and J by 0 bases, 3 bases remained unmatched. CDR3 size: 12 residues. Per the germline V gene, CDR1 is SGHVS and CDR2 is FNYEAQ. The chain couples TRBV7-6 to TRBJ2-7, with 8 bases lining up with TRBD1. The specimen comprised ileum tissue, sampled about 230 days after intestinal transplant. The origin of this receptor is a human patient who received an intestinal transplant, so some T cells may come from the graft donor. CDR3 in amino acids: CAAGTGSYEQYF. CDR3 sequence (DNA): TGTGCCGCCGGGACAGGCTCCTACGAGCAGTACTTC. The full variable domain, with the rest looked up from reference TRBV7-6 and TRBJ2-7, is GAGVSQSPRYKVTKRGQDVALRCDPISGHVSLYWYRQALGQGPEFLTYFNYEAQQDKSGLPNDRFSAERPEGSISTLTIQRTEQRDSAMYRCAAGTGSYEQYFGPGTRLTVT.